What follows are 12 T cell receptor beta chains derived from one specimen sequenced in a study of cytomegalovirus exposure and HLA in healthy donors. The PCR used 60 Vbeta and 13 Jbeta primers. Clones were sequenced by immunoSEQ multiplex PCR, and TCRdb holds only the in-frame ones, with some missing. The repertoire holds 170,000 or so clones, with about four fifths as singletons. Sequences were obtained from PBMCs. These receptor sequences come from a woman aged 45-65 years in good health and CMV-seropositive.

The J gene is TRBJ1-2, the V gene TRBV28; D is perhaps TRBD1 (6 bases). Trimming shortened V by 4 bases and J by 10 bases, and 25 bases separated the two germline ends. Germline V gene data show CDR1 as MDHEN and CDR2 as SYDVKM. The CDR3 contains 16 residues. This CDR3 is CASSSSAAGVPFAYTF. CDR3 sequence (DNA): TGTGCCAGCAGTTCCTCAGCCGCAGGGGTCCCCTTCGCCTACACCTTC.

This rearrangement joins TRBV4-2 to TRBJ1-1; the D gene is possibly TRBD1 (6 bases). Germline V gives CDR1 LGHNA, CDR2 YNFKEQ. Deletions cut 4 bases from V and 0 bases from J, with 9 bases between. The CDR3 runs 14 residues. The CDR3 DNA reads as TGTGCCAGCAGCCCCGGACAGCTGAACACTGAAGCTTTCTTT. This translates into CASSPGQLNTEAFF.

Here the CDR3 DNA reads TGTGCCAGCAGTGCGATACGGTCGACTAATGAAAAACTGTTTTTT. Translation: CASSAIRSTNEKLFF. The rearrangement joins TRBV6-1 to TRBJ1-4; D not resolved. The V gene's germline CDR1 is MNHNS and CDR2 SASEGT. The CDR3 is 15 amino acids. V lost 4 bases to trimming and J lost 2 bases, with 11 bases between them.

The chain combines TRBV27 with TRBJ2-7; 8 positions match TRBD2. Looked up from germline, CDR1 is MNHEY and CDR2 is SMNVEV (reference sequence). This CDR3 region has 15 residues. Unmatched junction bases numbered 8, after V lost 3 bases and J lost 4 bases. This chain's CDR3 is CASSLGGGLGYEQYF. As DNA, the CDR3 is TGTGCCAGCAGTTTGGGCGGGGGGCTTGGGTACGAGCAGTACTTC.

The V call is TRBV7-9, the J call TRBJ2-7; 11 bases line up with TRBD1. With V trimmed by 5 bases and J by 3 bases, 6 bases remained unmatched. Germline values: CDR1 SEHNR, CDR2 FQNEAQ (reference sequence). The CDR3 loop spans 15 amino acids. The CDR3 DNA reads TGTGCCAGCAGCCCCAGGGACAGGGGGTACTACGAGCAGTACTTC. Residues: CASSPRDRGYYEQYF. The whole variable domain, remainder taken from reference TRBV7-9 and TRBJ2-7, is DTGVSQNPRHKITKRGQNVTFRCDPISEHNRLYWYRQTLGQGPEFLTYFQNEAQLEKSRLLSDRFSAERPKGSFSTLEIQRTEQGDSAMYLCASSPRDRGYYEQYFGPGTRLTVT.

V gene TRBV9 combines with J gene TRBJ1-5; TRBD1 matches at 8 bases. This CDR3 is built from 15 residues. Germline lookup yields CDR1 SGDLS and CDR2 YYNGEE. Trimming at V came to 2 bases and at J to 5 bases, leaving 6 bases not matched to a gene. CDR3 amino acids: CASSVQGAVDQPQHF. The DNA of the CDR3 is TGTGCCAGCAGCGTGCAGGGGGCAGTCGATCAGCCCCAGCATTTT.

A few counts support this clone. The V gene is TRBV10-3, the J gene TRBJ1-4; TRBD1 aligns across 12 bases. CDR1 and CDR2 (germline): ENHRY, SYGVKD. The CDR3 is 17 residues long. The ends lost 3 bases at V and 8 bases at J; junction bases unmatched: 10. The CDR3 DNA follows: TGTGCCATCAGTGAAGGGACAGGGGGCGTTTTTGGAGAAAAACTGTTTTTT. Translating gives CAISEGTGGVFGEKLFF.

The rearrangement links TRBV7-9 to TRBJ2-7, with D perhaps TRBD1 (6 bases). Germline V gene data show CDR1 as SEHNR and CDR2 as FQNEAQ (reference sequence). The CDR3 loop spans 13 amino acids. Trimming removed 6 bases at V and 2 bases at J, with 11 bases between. The CDR3 protein is CASRLAGAYEQYF. The CDR3 DNA sequence: TGTGCCAGCAGGCTCGCAGGGGCCTACGAGCAGTACTTC.

The chain couples TRBV6-1 to TRBJ2-1; D is possibly TRBD1 (6 bases). Looked up from germline, CDR1 is MNHNS and CDR2 is SASEGT. The CDR3 consists of 15 residues. V lost 4 bases and J lost 4, with 14 bases in between. As DNA, the CDR3 is TGTGCCAGCAGTGCCTTGTGGACAGCTTACAATGAGCAGTTCTTC. Translating it yields CASSALWTAYNEQFF.

V is TRBV2 and J is TRBJ2-7; D possibly corresponds to TRBD2 (6 bases). Germline V gene sequence: CDR1 SNHLY, CDR2 FYNNEI. V gave up 7 bases and J gave up 3 bases, with 16 bases separating them. This CDR3 is built from 14 residues. The CDR3 sequence is CASTGGLAGYEQYF. The CDR3 DNA reads as TGTGCCAGCACCGGAGGGCTGGCAGGCTACGAGCAGTACTTC.

V usage is TRBV2 and J usage is TRBJ2-3; D gene ambiguous. The germline gives CDR1 SNHLY, CDR2 FYNNEI. This CDR3 has 15 amino acids. Trimming removed 8 bases at V and 2 bases at J, with 17 bases between. This CDR3 reads CASSQRTTLTDTQYF. The CDR3 DNA is TGTGCCAGCTCGCAGCGTACGACCCTCACAGATACGCAGTATTTT.

V gene TRBV5-4 combines with J gene TRBJ2-5; 8 bases map to TRBD2. Germline V gene data show CDR1 as SGHNT and CDR2 as YYREEE (reference sequence). CDR3 size: 15 residues. V dropped 4 bases and J dropped 5; count of bases not matched to a gene: 10. CDR3 region: CASSTGTSLGETQYF. CDR3 nucleotide sequence: TGTGCCAGCAGCACAGGGACTAGTTTGGGTGAGACCCAGTACTTC.